This T cell receptor (beta chain) was sequenced during a study of Ad26.COV2.S vaccination and SARS-CoV-2 variants. Study summary: Intramuscular Ad26.COV2.S at 5x10^10 or 1x10^11 viral particles. Study-wide results and caveats: Substantial breadth in spike-specific CD8+ and CD4+ T cell responses was reportedly seen after vaccination.

This CDR3 has 12 residues. V was pared by 4 bases and J by 4 bases, with 8 bases between. CDR1 and CDR2 from the germline V gene are SGHNT and YYREEE (reference sequence). The assay was immunoSEQ multiplex PCR, and TCRdb's table has in-frame clones only and misses some. The sample shows approximately 400,000 clones, around 82% of them seen only once. Treatment indicated: about 20 received Ad26.COV2.S at low or high dose, single or two shots; 5 received placebo; per-sample allocation not given. Day 63 following the first vaccine or placebo injection was when the samples were taken. Its platform was an Ad26 vector, and its expressed antigen was Wuhan-strain SARS-CoV-2 spike. Comment on this clone: No antigen is known for it.

The chain combines TRBV5-4 with TRBJ1-2; D is unresolved. Source: peripheral blood, taken in a trial of Ad26.COV2.S vaccine versus placebo. The receptor was derived from a person between 18 and 59 years old who received the Ad26.COV2.S COVID-19 vaccine or a placebo. The CDR3 loop reads CASSTAPYGYTF. Here the CDR3 DNA reads TGTGCCAGCAGCACAGCTCCCTATGGCTACACCTTC.